The source of this T cell receptor (beta chain) is a study of CD8+CD57+ T cells in acquired aplastic anemia. Study as a whole: The mean DNA yield obtained from sorted CD4+ and CD8+ cells came to approximately 3 ug.

V lost 1 base and J 8 bases, leaving 8 bases between the germline ends. The CDR3 consists of 12 residues. Germline CDR1 and CDR2: SGHTA and FQGNSA. Only a few counts were recorded for this clonotype. Genomic DNA, the template, was used for profiling of the TCR beta VDJ and CDR3. MiXCR, run by TCRdb on the reads, gives a single entry per CDR3 protein. The table lists some 190,000 distinct CDR3 sequences, about 47% of them singletons. The gene calls are TRBV7-2 and TRBJ1-2, with no clear D. This TCR was recovered from a human donor in good health. Input material: sorted CD4+, CD8+, or CD8+CD57+ T cells (not recorded which) from PBMCs. The CDR3 DNA reads as TGTGCCAGCAGCTTAGGCTTACGCGGCTACACCTTC. Protein: CASSLGLRGYTF.